This TCR beta chain was observed in a study of technical replicates of blood from a handful of donors. The data were produced by immunoSEQ multiplex PCR, yet TCRdb's version contains in-frame clones alone and is incomplete. The sample includes about 17,000 clones, 70% to 85% of them seen just once. The CDR3 length is 14 residues. V was shortened by 3 bases and J by 7 bases, with 14 bases between the two germline ends. CDR1 is SGHRS, CDR2 YFSETQ, per germline. Sequences were obtained from PBMCs. The TCR comes from a human donor in good health. Some clones in this sample may be carry-over from other donors' samples. The chain is built from TRBV5-1 and TRBJ2-1, with D perhaps TRBD1 (6 bases). Here the CDR3 reads CASSSIQGPNEQFF. The CDR3 nucleotides read TGCGCCAGCAGCTCCATTCAGGGGCCGAATGAGCAGTTCTTC.